This T cell receptor (beta chain) appears in the sequencing data of a study of OX40 agonist ivuxolimab in advanced cancers. About the investigation overall: Ivuxolimab was an agonistic, fully human IgG2 monoclonal antibody directed against OX40 (CD134), a costimulatory receptor. Intravenous ivuxolimab was administered to patients every 2 weeks at six dose levels: 0.01, 0.1, 0.3, 1.5, 3 and 10 mg/kg. Partial responses occurred in three dose-escalation patients: two with cutaneous melanoma and one with hepatocellular carcinoma. The paper describes the monotherapy dose-escalation part (N = 52 patients) of the phase I trial of ivuxolimab. Peripheral TCRbeta sequencing aimed to test whether ivuxolimab altered TCR sequence diversity and caused clonal T-cell expansion. In the dose-escalation cohort, roughly 80% of patients were male, and the mean age was roughly 60 years, with a range of 23 to 79. Prior anti-PD-1, anti-PD-L1 or anti-CTLA-4 therapy was permitted, and 40% of dose-escalation patients had received checkpoint inhibitors. Of the approximately 50 dose-escalation patients, hepatocellular carcinoma was present in 19, melanoma in approximately 15, renal cell carcinoma in 9 and head and neck cancer in 9.

The CDR3 runs 13 residues from the cysteine to the phenylalanine. CDR3 DNA only is kept here, 39 bases in frame from base 1. Unmatched junction bases come to 4, with V trimmed by 4 bases and J by 4 bases. CDR1 and CDR2, per the germline V gene, are SNHLY and FYNNEI. What the study reported, not specific to this receptor: After ivuxolimab, CD8+ T cells had more expanded clones than CD4+ T cells on average. At doses from 0.1 to 3.0 mg/kg, clonal expansion was seen in both CD4+ and CD8+ blood T cells between baseline and week 6. Low levels of normalized T-cell clonal expansion were also seen in some patients who did not respond. In the 0.1-3.0 mg/kg groups, partial responders had among the lowest normalized peripheral clonal expansion, particularly in CD8+ T cells. The antigen specificity of the clonally expanded peripheral T cells was not determined.

Patients with a history of autoimmune disease or receiving systemic immunosuppression were excluded from the trial. In every dose cohort, peripheral blood was drawn for TCR sequencing at baseline, cycle 4 day 1, and cycle 7 day 1. Samples came from an open-label, multicenter, first-in-human phase I dose-escalation trial of ivuxolimab. Adults with locally advanced or metastatic melanoma, renal cell carcinoma, hepatocellular carcinoma or head and neck squamous cell carcinoma were enrolled in the trial. Before TCR sequencing, CD4+ and CD8+ T cells were separately sorted from peripheral blood. As regards this clone: Its antigen is not yet known. No much larger clone is present one base from it, and per-base qualities are unavailable.

For sequencing of the TCRbeta CDR3 region, genomic DNA was extracted from the sorted cells. The immunoSEQ Assay was used to sequence the TCRbeta CDR3 regions. Sourced from immuneACCESS, this table was stored by TCRdb with only in-frame sequences that have V and J called. A share of the clones is absent; for the studies checked, an unresolved V gene accounts for under half, and the remainder has no known explanation. A total of about 37,000 clones appear in this sample, around 81% of them only once. 35% to 40% of the sample is taken by the ten largest. The sequence joins TRBV2 to TRBJ2-7; 7 central nucleotides agree with TRBD1. The TCR comes from an adult with an advanced solid tumor such as melanoma, head and neck, liver or kidney cancer. This specimen consisted of CD4+ or CD8+ T cells sorted from blood, obtained in a trial of the OX40 agonist ivuxolimab. This receptor has the CDR3 CASSVETGYEQYF. The base sequence is TGTGCCAGCAGTGTGGAGACAGGGTACGAGCAGTACTTC. The CDR3, completed at both ends by the reference TRBV2 and TRBJ2-7 genes, gives the full variable domain EPEVTQTPSHQVTQMGQEVILRCVPISNHLYFYWYRQILGQKVEFLVSFYNNEISEKSEIFDDQFSVERPDGSNFTLKIRSTKLEDSAMYFCASSVETGYEQYFGPGTRLTVT.